The 13 T cell receptor beta chains below all came from one sample that was sequenced in a study of blood T cell repertoires in COVID-19. Here immunoSEQ multiplex PCR was the method, and the copy in TCRdb shows in-frame clones only, minus some. The table has under 400,000 clones, nearly 90% seen once. Sequences were obtained from peripheral blood. The receptors stem from a man aged 18 to 29 with active or convalescent COVID-19.

The chain employs TRBV5-4 and TRBJ1-2; 7 bases are a match to TRBD1. V lost 0 bases and J lost 7; bases outside the gene matches: 6. The CDR3 has 14 amino acids. Germline-derived CDR1 and CDR2 are SGHNT and YYREEE (reference sequence). CDR3 coding DNA: TGTGCCAGCAGCTTGGACAGGGGTTTGGGTGGCTACACCTTC. Protein product: CASSLDRGLGGYTF.

This clone was recorded a few times. The J gene is TRBJ1-5, the V gene TRBV24-1; unclear D gene. The CDR3 length is 14 residues. Per germline, CDR1 KGHDR and CDR2 SFDVKD. Trimming cost V 1 base and J 9 bases, with 12 bases left between them. The chain's CDR3 is CATSDFGVFGPQHF. In DNA, the CDR3 is TGTGCCACCAGTGATTTCGGGGTTTTTGGGCCCCAGCATTTT.

The gene calls are TRBV28 and TRBJ1-1; D gene unclear. Between the trimmed V and J ends, which lost 5 bases and 3 bases, there was a span of 10 bases. CDR1 and CDR2 (germline): MDHEN, SYDVKM. This CDR3 spans 13 amino acids. CDR3 region: CASSPNRYTEAFF. The CDR3 DNA is TGTGCCAGCAGTCCCAACAGATACACTGAAGCTTTCTTT.

This sequence joins TRBV21-1 and TRBJ2-1; the table names TRBD1, a call not compared with the DNA. TRBV21-1 is a pseudogene locus. The CDR3 is 16 residues long. This chain's CDR3 is CASSKVEGQGLNEQFF. For the CDR3, the DNA is TGTGCCAGCAGCAAAGTCGAGGGACAGGGTTTGAATGAGCAGTTCTTC.

V and J are TRBV5-1 and TRBJ2-1, with 11 bases identical to TRBD2. Germline assignment: CDR1 SGHRS and CDR2 YFSETQ. Trimming removed 2 bases from V and 7 bases from J; junction bases left unmatched: 8. This CDR3 contains 16 residues. CDR3 bases: TGCGCCAGCAGCTTAGCACCGACTAGCGGGGTGAATGAGCAGTTCTTC. This sequence encodes CASSLAPTSGVNEQFF. The complete variable domain, with remaining parts taken from reference TRBV5-1 and TRBJ2-1, reads KAGVTQTPRYLIKTRGQQVTLSCSPISGHRSVSWYQQTPGQGLQFLFEYFSETQRNKGNFPGRFSGRQFSNSRSEMNVSTLELGDSALYLCASSLAPTSGVNEQFFGPGTRLTVL.

The rearrangement links TRBV19 to TRBJ2-5; 12 nucleotides line up with TRBD1. The CDR3 totals 18 residues. V was clipped by 0 bases and J by 5 bases; unmatched bases: 10. From germline, CDR1 is LNHDA and CDR2 SQIVND (reference sequence). The chain's CDR3 is CASSIDFTGDRGHETQYF. CDR3 sequence (DNA): TGTGCCAGTAGTATAGATTTTACTGGGGACAGGGGGCACGAGACCCAGTACTTC.

The chain uses TRBV18 and TRBJ1-4; 7 nucleotides align to TRBD1. Germline loops: CDR1 KGHSH, CDR2 LQKENI. V lost 1 base to trimming and J lost 0 bases; unmatched junction nucleotides: 14. The CDR3 spans 20 residues. CDR3 region: CASSPQQGGSPSATNEKLFF. CDR3 nucleotide sequence: TGTGCCAGCTCACCACAGCAGGGGGGTTCACCATCCGCAACTAATGAAAAACTGTTTTTT.

This chain connects TRBV27 to TRBJ1-2; 7 bases line up with TRBD1. J was trimmed by 3 bases and V by 3 bases; bases with no gene match: 19. The CDR3 sequence is 19 residues long. Germline loops: CDR1 MNHEY, CDR2 SMNVEV (reference sequence). The CDR3 bases are TGTGCCAGCAGTTTCTCCCCTTCCCGCCACAGACAGGGCCACTATGGCTACACCTTC. This sequence encodes CASSFSPSRHRQGHYGYTF.

V is TRBV7-2 and J is TRBJ2-1; TRBD2 is a possible D gene (5 bases). Trimming left V 2 bases short and J 3 bases short, with 11 bases between. This CDR3 has 15 residues. Germline CDR1 SGHTA, CDR2 FQGNSA. The CDR3 bases are TGTGCCAGCAGCTTAAGCGGCGCTAGCTACAATGAGCAGTTCTTC. It is translated as CASSLSGASYNEQFF.

This chain joins TRBV6-2 or TRBV6-3 and TRBJ2-5, with TRBD2 as a possible D gene (5 bases). Trimming removed 0 bases at V and 6 bases at J, with 8 bases between. The CDR3 totals 13 residues. Germline CDR1 is MNHEY and CDR2 is SVGEGT. The DNA of the CDR3 is TGTGCCAGCAGTTACTCGGCTAGCAAGACCCAGTACTTC. Translation gives CASSYSASKTQYF.

The CDR3 nucleotides are TGTGCCAGCAGCGACGTCGACAGGGGGGAATACAATGAGCAGTTCTTC. It specifies CASSDVDRGEYNEQFF. V and J are TRBV2 and TRBJ2-1, with 9 bases identical to TRBD1. The CDR3 length is 16 residues. Germline V gene lookup returns CDR1 SNHLY and CDR2 FYNNEI. Unmatched junction bases numbered 10, after V lost 6 bases and J lost 4 bases.

The chain has TRBV28 and TRBJ1-2; 7 positions agree with TRBD1. V gave up 8 bases and J gave up 5 bases; unmatched junction bases: 11. The germline CDR1 and CDR2 sequences are MDHEN and SYDVKM. The CDR3 is 14 amino acids. CDR3 residues: CASSRQGLKYGYTF. In nucleotides, the CDR3 is TGTGCCAGCTCCCGACAGGGTTTGAAGTATGGCTACACCTTC.

This clone was recorded once. The chain combines TRBV19 with TRBJ1-1; tentatively, D is TRBD1 (6 bases). The germline gives CDR1 LNHDA, CDR2 SQIVND (reference sequence). CDR3 length: 16 residues. V was clipped by 3 bases and J by 2 bases, with 16 bases between them. The CDR3 loop is CASSMVTGRINTEAFF. CDR3 nucleotides: TGTGCCAGTAGTATGGTAACAGGGCGGATTAACACTGAAGCTTTCTTT.